The next 24 T cell receptor beta chains were all read from a single sample in a study of post-analysis software for immune sequencing data. Points from the study as a whole: Elevated frequency relative to controls characterized several TRBV segments in patients, TRBV5-6, TRBV5-1 and TRBV20-1 among them.

What these receptors recognize is not known. Unique molecular identifiers were present in the TCR beta cDNA libraries. TCRdb re-called the PCR reads through MiXCR, storing one row per CDR3 protein. The table includes approximately 400,000 distinct CDR3 sequences, 30% to 45% detected once. Sequenced material: blood. Receptors originate from a girl between 5 and 17 years old with multiple sclerosis.

This clonotype was counted once. This sequence joins TRBV6-2 or TRBV6-3 and TRBJ2-1; possible D gene TRBD2, 6 bases. V was trimmed by 4 bases and J by 4 bases, leaving 11 bases between them. CDR3 size: 14 residues. CDR1 and CDR2 (germline): MNHEY, SVGEGT. The CDR3 DNA follows: TGTGCCAGCAGTTCTAGCGATGAATACAATGAGCAGTTCTTC. Translating it yields CASSSSDEYNEQFF.

The chain is built from TRBV4-2 and TRBJ1-2; D is undetermined. The CDR3 has 16 amino acids. V was pared by 2 bases and J by 5 bases, with 18 bases between. The V gene's germline CDR1 is LGHNA and CDR2 YNFKEQ. The CDR3 nucleotides are TGTGCCAGCAGCCAACCCCTCGGCGGCAGCGGGTATGGCTACACCTTC. Translating gives CASSQPLGGSGYGYTF.

V and J are TRBV29-1 and TRBJ2-1, with TRBD1 matching 10 bases. The CDR3 is 14 amino acids. From germline, CDR1 is SQVTM and CDR2 ANQGSEA. Losses at the gene ends were 8 bases for V and 7 bases for J; bases not matched to a gene: 11. In DNA, the CDR3 is TGCAGCCTAACCGGGACAGGGGTGTGTAATGAGCAGTTCTTC. Protein sequence: CSLTGTGVCNEQFF.

The chain has TRBV9 and TRBJ2-1; D is unresolved. With 3 bases removed from V and 8 bases from J, the gap between germline ends came to 15 bases. The CDR3 consists of 14 residues. Germline CDR1 reads SGDLS; CDR2 reads YYNGEE. CDR3 DNA sequence: TGTGCCAGCAGCGGGCGTAAGGCCATGGATGAGCAGTTCTTC. Protein product: CASSGRKAMDEQFF.

A few counts support this clonotype. The chain combines TRBV28 with TRBJ2-3, with unresolved D. Germline loops: CDR1 MDHEN, CDR2 SYDVKM. This CDR3 comprises 14 residues. V gave up 5 bases and J gave up 6 bases, with 15 bases separating them. CDR3 DNA sequence: TGTGCCAGCAGTGCCTTGTGGTCGTCGGATACGCAGTATTTT. This codes for CASSALWSSDTQYF.

The chain has TRBV12-3 or TRBV12-4 and TRBJ1-5; perhaps TRBD1 as D (5 bases). V was shortened by 3 bases and J by 2 bases, with 14 bases between the two germline ends. This CDR3 comprises 16 residues. The CDR3 DNA sequence: TGTGCCAGCAGTTTTGGGGACTTAGCGGGCAATCAGCCCCAGCATTTT. Its protein is CASSFGDLAGNQPQHF.

The genes are TRBV14 and TRBJ2-7; D might be TRBD1 (5 bases). The CDR3 sequence is 13 residues long. Germline CDR1 SGHDN, CDR2 FVKESK. Trimming removed 4 bases from V and 2 bases from J, with 9 bases in between. CDR3 region: CASSPDITYEQYF. The CDR3 DNA reads as TGTGCCAGCAGCCCGGACATCACCTACGAGCAGTACTTC.

The chain is built from TRBV3-1 and TRBJ2-6, with 8 nucleotides matching TRBD1. Germline loops: CDR1 LGHDT, CDR2 YNNKEL (reference sequence). V shed 3 bases, J shed 5 bases, and the junction held 3 bases outside the gene matches. This CDR3 contains 15 residues. For the CDR3, the DNA is TGTGCCAGCAGCCAGGACAGGGAGTGGGCCAACGTCCTGACTTTC. Translating it yields CASSQDREWANVLTF.

This clonotype was recorded at least ten times. The chain uses TRBV5-1 and TRBJ1-1; D remains ambiguous. This CDR3 contains 12 residues. Germline assignment: CDR1 SGHRS and CDR2 YFSETQ. Trimming shortened V by 0 bases and J by 11 bases, and 11 bases separated the two germline ends. CDR3 region: CASSLGKEKAFF. The CDR3 DNA is TGCGCCAGCAGCTTGGGTAAGGAGAAGGCTTTCTTT.

This clonotype turned up a few times. This chain uses TRBV11-2 with TRBJ1-2; 7 nucleotides agree with TRBD1. The germline gives CDR1 SGHAT, CDR2 FQNNGV. This CDR3 is 16 amino acids long. V was clipped by 2 bases and J by 6 bases; unmatched bases: 12. The CDR3 spells CASSLWDRALSDGYTF. The CDR3 bases are TGTGCCAGCAGCTTATGGGACAGAGCGTTATCGGATGGCTACACCTTC. The whole variable domain, remainder taken from reference TRBV11-2 and TRBJ1-2, is EAGVAQSPRYKIIEKRQSVAFWCNPISGHATLYWYQQILGQGPKLLIQFQNNGVVDDSQLPKDRFSAERLKGVDSTLKIQPAKLEDSAVYLCASSLWDRALSDGYTFGSGTRLTVV.

This clonotype was observed a few times. The V gene is TRBV4-3, the J gene TRBJ2-5; 13 nucleotides line up with TRBD2. Germline-derived CDR1 and CDR2 are LGHNA and YSLEER. Trimming removed 3 bases from V and 5 bases from J; junction bases left unmatched: 6. This CDR3 contains 16 residues. In DNA form, the CDR3 reads TGCGCCAGCAGCCAGACTAGCGGGGGGCCGGGGGAGACCCAGTACTTC. This encodes CASSQTSGGPGETQYF.

This chain connects TRBV9 to TRBJ2-5; possible D gene TRBD1, 6 bases. Germline V gene lookup returns CDR1 SGDLS and CDR2 YYNGEE. The CDR3 has 17 residues. Trimming stripped 1 base from V and 1 base from J, with 17 bases between. CDR3 sequence: CASSVSSITDSQETQYF. CDR3 sequence (DNA): TGTGCCAGCAGCGTAAGTTCGATCACGGACAGCCAAGAGACCCAGTACTTC.

This clonotype was seen only a few times. The chain uses TRBV6-1 and TRBJ2-2, with TRBD1 matching 8 bases. V trimming: 6 bases; J trimming: 6 bases; junction bases outside the gene matches: 3. The length of the CDR3 is 13 residues. Germline assignment: CDR1 MNHNS and CDR2 SASEGT. CDR3 amino acids: CASSQTGAGELFF. CDR3 DNA sequence: TGTGCCAGCAGCCAGACAGGGGCCGGGGAGCTGTTTTTT.

This chain uses TRBV20-1 with TRBJ1-4; D remains ambiguous. The CDR3 runs 14 residues. V shed 3 bases and J shed 3 bases, with 11 bases lying between them. Germline V gene sequence: CDR1 DFQATT, CDR2 SNEGSKA (reference sequence). CDR3 loop: CSASDGGANEKLFF. The CDR3 coding sequence is TGCAGTGCTAGCGACGGAGGAGCTAATGAAAAACTGTTTTTT.

Concerning this clonotype: Lacking the conserved final phenylalanine or tryptophan, this CDR3 likely reflects a read error. The V call is TRBV2, the J call TRBJ2-2, with 12 bases aligning to TRBD1. Losses at the gene ends were 9 bases for V and 5 bases for J; bases not matched to a gene: 7. The CDR3 runs 15 residues. The V gene's germline CDR1 is SNHLY and CDR2 FYNNEI. The CDR3 reads CASQGQGADTGELFC. CDR3 sequence (DNA): TGTGCCAGTCAGGGACAGGGGGCTGATACCGGGGAGCTGTTTTGT.

This clonotype was found a few times. This rearrangement joins TRBV6-5 to TRBJ2-5, with D hard to call. The CDR3 contains 15 residues. V lost 7 bases to trimming and J lost 3 bases, with 18 bases between them. Germline CDR1 reads MNHEY; CDR2 reads SVGAGI. The CDR3 nucleotides read TGTGCCAGCACCAACGGGCCAAGTGGGGAAGAGACCCAGTACTTC. This encodes CASTNGPSGEETQYF.

The chain couples TRBV20-1 to TRBJ2-3; D not resolved. Germline lookup yields CDR1 DFQATT and CDR2 SNEGSKA (reference sequence). V was trimmed by 1 base and J by 0 bases, leaving 5 bases between them. The CDR3 covers 13 residues. CDR3 sequence: CSARAFSTDTQYF. The CDR3 nucleotides are TGCAGTGCTAGAGCTTTTAGCACAGATACGCAGTATTTT.

This chain joins TRBV4-2 and TRBJ2-7, with a tentative D call TRBD2 (7 bases). Trimming removed 0 bases at V and 2 bases at J, with 14 bases between. The CDR3 runs 16 residues. Germline CDR1 reads LGHNA; CDR2 reads YNFKEQ. As DNA, the CDR3 is TGTGCCAGCAGCCAAGATGAGGGGGGGGGAACCTACGAGCAGTACTTC. Translated, it gives CASSQDEGGGTYEQYF.

The chain joins TRBV5-1 to TRBJ2-3, with D unresolved. Germline lookup yields CDR1 SGHRS and CDR2 YFSETQ. This CDR3 comprises 14 residues. The V end lost 2 bases, the J end lost 2 bases, and 9 bases lay between the germline ends. Written as DNA, the CDR3 is TGCGCCAGCAGCTTCGGTTCGGACACAGATACGCAGTATTTT. Protein product: CASSFGSDTDTQYF.

This clonotype came up a few times. The V and J genes are TRBV20-1 and TRBJ2-1, with 10 bases fitting TRBD1. Germline CDR1 DFQATT, CDR2 SNEGSKA (reference sequence). With V trimmed by 6 bases and J by 7 bases, 9 bases remained unmatched. The CDR3 has 14 amino acids. The CDR3 region is CSAPDRGQSNEQFF. The CDR3 bases are TGCAGTGCACCAGACAGGGGGCAATCGAATGAGCAGTTCTTC.

V gene TRBV4-1 combines with J gene TRBJ1-3, with D unresolved. The CDR3 sequence is 15 residues long. Trimming pared 2 bases from V and 0 bases from J, leaving 8 bases between. Germline V CDR1 and CDR2: MGHRA, YSYEKL. CDR3 loop: CASSQLLSSGNTIYF. CDR3 bases: TGCGCCAGCAGCCAATTACTGAGCTCTGGAAACACCATATATTTT.

This clonotype was observed a handful of times. This chain joins TRBV7-2 and TRBJ2-5; the match to TRBD1 covers 9 bases. Germline assignment: CDR1 SGHTA and CDR2 FQGNSA. The CDR3 contains 16 residues. Trimming took 5 bases from V and 5 from J; bases not matched to a gene: 12. This chain's CDR3 is CASSPEQGAPGETQYF. DNA of the CDR3: TGTGCCAGCAGCCCTGAACAGGGGGCGCCGGGGGAGACCCAGTACTTC.

CDR3: CASQEGRGGVNEQFF. The CDR3 region has the DNA TGTGCCAGCCAAGAGGGAAGGGGGGGAGTCAATGAGCAGTTCTTC. The chain couples TRBV7-2 to TRBJ2-1; TRBD2 is a possible D gene (7 bases). In germline, CDR1 is SGHTA, CDR2 FQGNSA. Trimming left V 8 bases short and J 6 bases short, with 20 bases between. The length of the CDR3 is 15 residues.

V gene TRBV28 combines with J gene TRBJ2-5, with D perhaps matching TRBD1 (7 bases). The V end was cut by 6 bases, the J end by 5 bases, with 16 bases between. The CDR3 extends over 14 amino acids. Germline loops: CDR1 MDHEN, CDR2 SYDVKM. The CDR3 bases are TGTGCCAGCAGACCACAGGGGAGGAACGAGACCCAGTACTTC. Its translation is CASRPQGRNETQYF.